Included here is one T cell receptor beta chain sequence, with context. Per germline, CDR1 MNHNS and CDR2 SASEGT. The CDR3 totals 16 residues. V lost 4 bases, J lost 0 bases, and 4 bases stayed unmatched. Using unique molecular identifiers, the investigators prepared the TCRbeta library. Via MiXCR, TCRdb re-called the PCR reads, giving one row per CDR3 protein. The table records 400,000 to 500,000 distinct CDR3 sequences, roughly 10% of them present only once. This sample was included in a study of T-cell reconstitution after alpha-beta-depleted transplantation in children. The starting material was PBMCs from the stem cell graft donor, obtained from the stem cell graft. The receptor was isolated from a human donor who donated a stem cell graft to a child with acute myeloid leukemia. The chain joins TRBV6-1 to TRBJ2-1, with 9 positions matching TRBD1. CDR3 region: CASSGTGVSSYNEQFF. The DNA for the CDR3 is TGTGCCAGCAGTGGGACAGGGGTTTCCTCCTACAATGAGCAGTTCTTC.